Listed below are T cell receptor beta chains from one sample, sequenced in a study of cytomegalovirus exposure and HLA in healthy donors. Assay used: immunoSEQ multiplex PCR; TCRdb lists only in-frame clones, some missing. The sample yields under 250,000 clones, of which the top ten take up about 1%. Specimen: PBMCs. The receptors shown here come from a girl under 10 years old in good health and CMV-seropositive. CDR3s include the opening cysteine and the closing phenylalanine or tryptophan. A D gene is named only where the DNA matches it firmly.

V gene,D gene,J gene,CDR3 DNA,CDR3 protein
TRBV6-4,.,TRBJ2-3,TGTGCCACCTATAGAACAGATACGCAGTATTTT,CATYRTDTQYF
TRBV27,TRBD1,TRBJ1-5,TGTGCCAGCATGGGAAGGACAGGGTTTTGCAATCAGCCCCAGCATTTT,CASMGRTGFCNQPQHF
TRBV5-1,.,TRBJ1-4,TGCGCCAGCAGCTTGGACGCGACTAATGAAAAACTGTTTTTT,CASSLDATNEKLFF
TRBV5-1,.,TRBJ2-3,TGCGCCAGCAGCTTTCGCGATGGCACAGATACGCAGTATTTT,CASSFRDGTDTQYF
TRBV5-1,.,TRBJ2-1,TGCGCCAGCAGCTTGGCCGGGAACAATGAGCAGTTCTTC,CASSLAGNNEQFF
TRBV11-1,TRBD1,TRBJ2-4,TGTGCCAGCAGCCGGGACCCGCGGACAGGGAACGCGGGCCAGTACTTC,CASSRDPRTGNAGQYF
TRBV10-2,.,TRBJ1-6,TGCGCCAGCTGGGCCAGTGGGGCTGGGTCACCCCTCCACTTT,CASWASGAGSPLHF
TRBV9,.,TRBJ1-2,TGTGCCAGCAGCGTAGGCACTAGTGACTATGGCTACACCTTC,CASSVGTSDYGYTF
TRBV30,TRBD2,TRBJ2-3,TGTGCCTGGAGTGTACTGGGACTAGGGACGCAGTATTTT,CAWSVLGLGTQYF
TRBV10-3,TRBD1,TRBJ1-1,TGTGCCATCAGTGGGACAGGGGGTGACACTGAAGCTTTCTTT,CAISGTGGDTEAFF
TRBV15,.,TRBJ1-2,TGTGCCACCAGCGATGGGGGGGTTATGGGCTACACCTTC,CATSDGGVMGYTF
TRBV5-4,.,TRBJ2-7,TGTGCCAGCAGCTCAGGGACTTCCGAGCAGTACTTC,CASSSGTSEQYF
TRBV5-1,.,TRBJ1-1,TGCGCCAGCAGCGAGGGCGTGAACACTGAAGCTTTCTTT,CASSEGVNTEAFF
TRBV6-5,TRBD1,TRBJ2-7,TGTGCCAGCCGACAGGGGGCCTACGAGCAGTACTTC,CASRQGAYEQYF
TRBV18,TRBD2,TRBJ2-1,TGTGCCAGCTCACCACCGTCGGTGGGAGGGCCCTCGGGTGAGCAGTTCTTC,CASSPPSVGGPSGEQFF
TRBV5-4,.,TRBJ1-2,TGTGCCAGCAGCGCCGCAGGGGACTATGGCTACACCTTC,CASSAAGDYGYTF
TRBV6-5,.,TRBJ2-5,TGTGCCAGCAGTACGGACTACGACCTGGTAGAGACCCAGTACTTC,CASSTDYDLVETQYF
TRBV15,TRBD1,TRBJ2-7,TGTGCCACCAGCAGAGGAAGGACAGGGGCGCTCTACGAGCAGTACTTC,CATSRGRTGALYEQYF
TRBV7-9,TRBD1,TRBJ2-3,TGTGCCAGCAGCTTAGGCGAAGACAGGGTTTTTACAGATACGCAGTATTTT,CASSLGEDRVFTDTQYF
TRBV6-1,.,TRBJ1-5,TGTGCCACCGACCCCAGGGGCACCGGCAATCAGCCCCAGCATTTT,CATDPRGTGNQPQHF
TRBV27,TRBD1,TRBJ1-4,TGTGCCAGCAGCATAGTGGGACAGTCTAATGAAAAACTGTTTTTT,CASSIVGQSNEKLFF
TRBV19,.,TRBJ2-1,TGTGCCAGTAGTAGAGGTGCGGATGAGCAGTTCTTC,CASSRGADEQFF
TRBV7-2,.,TRBJ1-1,TGTGCCAGCAGGCCTTCAGGGAACACTGAAGCTTTCTTT,CASRPSGNTEAFF
TRBV9,TRBD2,TRBJ2-2,TGTGCCAGCAGCGGCGCACTAGCGGGAGGCACCGGGGAGCTGTTTTTT,CASSGALAGGTGELFF
TRBV29-1,TRBD2,TRBJ2-7,TGCAGCGTTGAAGCTCCCCCCGACAGAGCCGGGACTAGTGTCCCCTACGAGCAGTACTTC,CSVEAPPDRAGTSVPYEQYF
TRBV10-3,.,TRBJ2-1,TGTGCCATCAGAGTCAACACCCAAGAGACTGGTGAGCAGTTCTTC,CAIRVNTQETGEQFF
TRBV29-1,TRBD2,TRBJ2-5,TGCAGCGTTCGGACTAGTCAAGAGACCCAGTACTTC,CSVRTSQETQYF
TRBV28,TRBD1,TRBJ1-5,TGTGCCAGCAGACGGACAGGGGCTGTCCTGAGCAATCAGCCCCAGCATTTT,CASRRTGAVLSNQPQHF
TRBV6-1,.,TRBJ1-2,TGTGCCAGCAGCCCGGGGAGGGGAGATGGCTACACCTTC,CASSPGRGDGYTF
TRBV18,.,TRBJ1-1,TGTGCCAGCTCACCGTCGGGCAGGGACACTGAAGCTTTCTTT,CASSPSGRDTEAFF
TRBV28,TRBD1,TRBJ2-1,TGTGCCAGCAGTTTACTTGCTGGACAGGACGCCTACAATGAGCAGTTCTTC,CASSLLAGQDAYNEQFF
TRBV29-1,.,TRBJ2-7,TGCAGCGTTGAATTGACAGCTACCTACGAGCAGTACTTC,CSVELTATYEQYF
TRBV28,.,TRBJ1-3,TGTGCCAGCAGTTCTCGGGGAACTGGAAACACCATATATTTT,CASSSRGTGNTIYF
TRBV29-1,.,TRBJ1-5,TGCAGCGTTGCCTTAGGAACAGGGAGGGGTCAGCCCCAGCATTTT,CSVALGTGRGQPQHF
TRBV15,.,TRBJ2-2,TGTGCCACCAGCAGAGCTCTGTCCGGGGAGCTGTTTTTT,CATSRALSGELFF
TRBV5-4,TRBD2,TRBJ2-3,TGTGTCAGCAGCGTGAGCGGGAGCGGGACAGATACGCAGTATTTT,CVSSVSGSGTDTQYF
TRBV2,TRBD2,TRBJ2-1,TGTGCCAGCAGCCAAGGTTCTAGCGGGACAGATGAGCAGTTCTTC,CASSQGSSGTDEQFF
TRBV27,.,TRBJ1-1,TGTGCCAGCAGTTTTTTATCGGCAGGGAGGGTGAACACTGAAGCTTTCTTT,CASSFLSAGRVNTEAFF
TRBV6-6,TRBD1,TRBJ2-3,TGTGCCAGCAGTCCCGGGACAGGAGCCACAGATACGCAGTATTTT,CASSPGTGATDTQYF
TRBV5-1,.,TRBJ1-3,TGCGCCAGCAGCTTGAGTACCGACAGGCTCTCTGGAAACACCATATATTTT,CASSLSTDRLSGNTIYF
TRBV6-5,.,TRBJ1-2,TGTGCCAGCAGTTACTCGACATCGGGAGGATTTCATGACACCTTC,CASSYSTSGGFHDTF
TRBV6-6,.,TRBJ1-4,TGTGCCAGCAGTTACCGGGAAACTAATGAAAAACTGTTTTTT,CASSYRETNEKLFF
TRBV4-2,.,TRBJ1-4,TGTGCCAGCAGCAATAACCCTCGGGGGGAAAAACTGTTTTTT,CASSNNPRGEKLFF
TRBV19,TRBD1,TRBJ2-7,TGTGCCAGTAGTAGATCGCCGGGACAGGGGACCGAGCAGTACTTC,CASSRSPGQGTEQYF
TRBV27,.,TRBJ2-3,TGTGCCAGCAGCCGTGGGGACTTTCGTGCGACAGATACGCAGTATTTT,CASSRGDFRATDTQYF
TRBV5-1,TRBD2,TRBJ2-3,TGCGCCAGCAGCAGGGGGGCTAGCGGGAGTGTTGATACGCAGTATTTT,CASSRGASGSVDTQYF
TRBV6-4,TRBD1,TRBJ2-2,TGTGCCAGCAGCGCCGGGACAGCCACCGGGGAGCTGTTTTTT,CASSAGTATGELFF
TRBV28,.,TRBJ2-7,TGTGCCAGCACCCTAGGTAGGGGCTACGAGCAGTACTTC,CASTLGRGYEQYF
TRBV11-2,.,TRBJ1-1,TGTGCCAGCAGCTTACGGGGGGTCTGGCCCGAAGCTTTCTTT,CASSLRGVWPEAFF
TRBV5-6,.,TRBJ2-7,TGTGCCAGCAGCTCGCGGTCAGGGATAGTGAACGAGCAGTACTTC,CASSSRSGIVNEQYF
TRBV28,.,TRBJ1-2,TGTGCCAGCAGGGCTACCACAGGGATGGCTGGCTACACCTTC,CASRATTGMAGYTF
TRBV29-1,TRBD2,TRBJ2-3,TGCAGCGTCCCGGGACTAGCGGGAGGTAAAGATACGCAGTATTTT,CSVPGLAGGKDTQYF
TRBV5-1,.,TRBJ2-7,TGCGCCAGCAGCTTGGGGTCAGTTTTGAGGTACGAGCAGTACTTC,CASSLGSVLRYEQYF
TRBV5-1,TRBD2,TRBJ2-7,TGCGCCAGCAGCTTGGCTCAGGCTAGCGGGTACGAGCAGTACTTC,CASSLAQASGYEQYF
TRBV6-5,TRBD2,TRBJ2-7,TGTGCCAGCAGTTACTCGACTAGCGTAGACGAGCAGTACTTC,CASSYSTSVDEQYF